A selection of T cell receptor beta chains follows, all from one sample in a study of T cell repertoires in cytomegalovirus infection. TCRdb reprocessed the reads with MiXCR, giving one entry per CDR3 protein. The table shows hundreds of thousands of distinct CDR3 sequences, with approximately 40% occurring only once. Sequencing was carried out using PBMCs. The receptors originated from a human donor in good health (CMV status not recorded). Some clones in this sample may be carry-over from other donors' samples. Each CDR3 is given with its conserved first and last residue. A D gene is named only where the DNA matches it firmly. Size is stated for part of the rows, as once, few or many counts, or as a class when the clone is expanded.

v_call: TRBV27; clone_size: few; j_call: TRBJ1-1; d_call: -; cdr3_nt: TGTGCCAGCAGTCCCTCAGCGGGGGAGGCGAACACTGAAGCTTTCTTT; cdr3_aa: CASSPSAGEANTEAFF
v_call: TRBV20-1; clone_size: -; j_call: TRBJ1-5; d_call: TRBD1; cdr3_nt: TGCAGTGCTAGAACAGGGGGCGCAGGTCAGCCCCAGCATTTT; cdr3_aa: CSARTGGAGQPQHF
v_call: TRBV5-4; clone_size: -; j_call: TRBJ1-1; d_call: -; cdr3_nt: TGTGCCAGCAGCTCAACCAGATACACTGAAGCTTTCTTT; cdr3_aa: CASSSTRYTEAFF
v_call: TRBV7-2; clone_size: -; j_call: TRBJ2-6; d_call: TRBD2; cdr3_nt: TGTGCCAGCAGCCATCCCGGGGGGGACACTCCCTTGTCCGGGACCAACGTCCTGACTTTC; cdr3_aa: CASSHPGGDTPLSGTNVLTF
v_call: TRBV7-3; clone_size: -; j_call: TRBJ2-1; d_call: TRBD2; cdr3_nt: TGTGCCAGCAGCTTACTTATGGGGACTAGCGGGAGAAGTTTGGGAACCTACAATGAGCAGTTCTTC; cdr3_aa: CASSLLMGTSGRSLGTYNEQFF
v_call: TRBV28; clone_size: -; j_call: TRBJ1-6; d_call: TRBD1; cdr3_nt: TGTGCCACCCTTATGACAGGGCTCTATAATTCACCCCTCCACTTT; cdr3_aa: CATLMTGLYNSPLHF
v_call: TRBV15; clone_size: -; j_call: TRBJ1-2; d_call: -; cdr3_nt: TGTGCCACCAGTCCGGGACCGAGCTATGGCTACACCTTC; cdr3_aa: CATSPGPSYGYTF
v_call: TRBV28; clone_size: -; j_call: TRBJ2-7; d_call: -; cdr3_nt: TGTGCCAGCACCATGGACACCTCCTACGAGCAGTACTTC; cdr3_aa: CASTMDTSYEQYF
v_call: TRBV5-5; clone_size: -; j_call: TRBJ2-7; d_call: -; cdr3_nt: TGTGCCAGCACCCTGGGATCCACCTACGAGCAGTACTTC; cdr3_aa: CASTLGSTYEQYF
v_call: TRBV11-2; clone_size: -; j_call: TRBJ2-3; d_call: TRBD2; cdr3_nt: TGTGCCAGCAGCACGGTAGCGGGAGGAAGTAATACGCAGTATTTT; cdr3_aa: CASSTVAGGSNTQYF
v_call: TRBV7-2; clone_size: few; j_call: TRBJ1-2; d_call: TRBD1; cdr3_nt: TGTGCCAGCAGCCAGGTCGGGACAGGGGATGGCTACACCTTC; cdr3_aa: CASSQVGTGDGYTF
v_call: TRBV7-8; clone_size: -; j_call: TRBJ2-7; d_call: TRBD1; cdr3_nt: TGTGCCAGCGCACCCCCGGGACAGGGGGCTTCTTCAAGCTCCTACGAGCAGTACTTC; cdr3_aa: CASAPPGQGASSSSYEQYF
v_call: TRBV9; clone_size: -; j_call: TRBJ2-3; d_call: TRBD2; cdr3_nt: TGTGCCAGCAGCGCCGGGACTAGCGGAGCATCAGATACGCAGTATTTT; cdr3_aa: CASSAGTSGASDTQYF
v_call: TRBV7-9; clone_size: many; j_call: TRBJ2-5; d_call: TRBD2; cdr3_nt: TGTGCCAGCAGCCACCCGGGACTAGCGGAATCGGAGACCCAGTACTTC; cdr3_aa: CASSHPGLAESETQYF
v_call: TRBV4-2; clone_size: few; j_call: TRBJ2-7; d_call: TRBD2; cdr3_nt: TGTGCCAGCAGCCAAGTCGGGACTAGCGGGACCCACGAGCAGTACTTC; cdr3_aa: CASSQVGTSGTHEQYF
v_call: TRBV12-3/TRBV12-4; clone_size: few; j_call: TRBJ2-1; d_call: -; cdr3_nt: TGTGCCAGCAGTTTATTCTTATCTAGCCTATACAATGAGCAGTTCTTC; cdr3_aa: CASSLFLSSLYNEQFF